A selection of T cell receptor beta chains follows, all from one sample in a study of shared clonotypes between healthy human individuals. Produced via immunoSEQ multiplex PCR; TCRdb's table is partial and in-frame only. The sample lists around 1.1 million clones, 70% to 80% occurring once. Sequencing used memory CD4+ T cells from PBMCs. The origin of the receptors is a man aged 18 to 30 in good health. Some clones in this sample may be carry-over from other donors' samples. Each CDR3 is given without its conserved first and last residue. A clone size is listed for some rows: how often the clone was seen (once, few, many), or a class if it is expanded.

j_call	clone_size	v_call	cdr3_aa
TRBJ2-2	NA	TRBV5-1	ASSLRTGEGGELF
TRBJ2-1	NA	TRBV4-3	ASSQDIARGSEQF
TRBJ2-7	NA	TRBV28	ASSSPHAGSSYEQY
TRBJ2-7	once	TRBV7-9	ASSLGDRGHEQY
TRBJ2-2	few	TRBV4-2	ASSQDWQSSGELF
TRBJ2-3	many	TRBV28	ASSLLGTDTQY
TRBJ2-6	NA	TRBV15	ATSRGLAGVSGANVLT
TRBJ2-3	NA	TRBV7-2	ASSLLGQLGDTQY
TRBJ2-3	NA	TRBV7-9	ASNLDSGSNPPTDTQY
TRBJ2-7	NA	TRBV10-1	ASSDPGTGTYEQY
TRBJ2-3	once	TRBV5-4	ASSPGGATSTDTQY
TRBJ1-5	NA	TRBV19	ASKPGTFNQPQH
TRBJ1-2	once	TRBV19	ASRTGGAGYGYT
TRBJ1-2	NA	TRBV4-1	ASSQLQGAPDGYT
TRBJ2-7	NA	TRBV28	ASTLGGYEQY
TRBJ2-5	once	TRBV18	ASSPGRNQETQY
NA	NA	TRBV5-1	ASSLGGYEQY
TRBJ2-1	NA	TRBV7-3	ASSSSGTGYNEQF
TRBJ2-7	NA	TRBV2	ASSQSYEQY
TRBJ1-2	NA	TRBV7-6	ASSLARGPRYT
TRBJ2-3	NA	TRBV29-1	SVEDRGEVGGSTDTQY
TRBJ2-7	NA	TRBV7-2	ASGPYYEQY
TRBJ2-1	few	TRBV6-6	ASSYSRDEQF
TRBJ2-1	NA	TRBV5-1	ASSLAGTSGPYNEQF
TRBJ1-2	NA	TRBV27	ASSLYPGPTGYT
TRBJ1-3	NA	TRBV9	ASSPEGTLSGNTIY
TRBJ2-1	NA	TRBV18	ASSPPRRSGGYNEQF
TRBJ2-4	NA	TRBV19	ASTSRAGPLAKNIQY
TRBJ2-1	NA	TRBV5-1	ASSLAGRGSDYNEQF
TRBJ2-5	NA	TRBV7-6	ASGGRSRRQETQY
TRBJ2-1	NA	TRBV5-4	ASSWAPSGAYNEQF